The rows below give T cell receptor beta chains drawn from one sample of a study of Ad26.COV2.S vaccination and SARS-CoV-2 variants. Measured with immunoSEQ multiplex PCR; TCRdb has only the in-frame clones, and not every one. Counted here are about 350,000 clones, around 88% occurring once; the ten biggest clones make up 9.5% to 12%. The sequencing here drew on peripheral blood, taken in a trial of Ad26.COV2.S vaccine versus placebo. The receptors shown here come from a person aged 18 to 65 who received the Ad26.COV2.S COVID-19 vaccine or a placebo. Both conserved end residues are part of each CDR3. The D gene is left open where the match is weak. Not every row has a clone size; where given, it reads once, few, many or a size class.

size	J	D	V	CDR3	DNA
-	TRBJ2-1	TRBD1	TRBV28	CASSSGQGAGNEQFF	TGTGCCAGCAGCTCCGGACAGGGGGCGGGCAATGAGCAGTTCTTC
-	TRBJ1-1	TRBD1	TRBV5-3	CARSLGTGNMNTEAFF	TGTGCCAGAAGCTTGGGGACAGGCAACATGAACACTGAAGCTTTCTTT
-	TRBJ2-3	-	TRBV4-1	CASSQAGRGDTQYF	TGCGCCAGCAGCCAAGCAGGGCGGGGAGATACGCAGTATTTT
-	TRBJ2-7	-	TRBV3-1/TRBV3-2	CASSQGYEQYF	TGTGCCAGCAGTCAGGGTTACGAGCAGTACTTC
-	TRBJ2-7	TRBD2	TRBV6-1	CASSELWTSGGALEQYF	TGTGCCAGCAGTGAGCTTTGGACTAGCGGGGGGGCCCTCGAGCAGTACTTC
-	TRBJ2-7	TRBD1	TRBV7-9	CASSPRTGGDEKQYF	TGTGCCAGCAGCCCCCGGACAGGGGGCGATGAGAAGCAGTACTTC
-	TRBJ1-5	TRBD1	TRBV28	CASSPPKDRVLQPQHF	TGTGCCAGCAGTCCTCCGAAGGACAGGGTTTTACAGCCCCAGCATTTT
-	TRBJ1-6	-	TRBV18	CASSPLSGQGYNSPLHF	TGTGCCAGCTCACCACTCTCGGGGCAGGGTTATAATTCACCCCTCCACTTT
-	TRBJ1-5	TRBD1	TRBV4-1	CASSQRTGNNQPQHF	TGCGCCAGCAGCCAGAGGACAGGGAACAATCAGCCCCAGCATTTT
-	TRBJ1-3	TRBD1	TRBV2	CARGDSSGNTIYF	TGTGCCAGGGGGGACAGCTCTGGAAACACCATATATTTT
-	TRBJ2-1	TRBD2	TRBV27	CASSSGLAGITNEQFF	TGTGCCAGCAGTTCCGGACTAGCGGGGATTACCAATGAGCAGTTCTTC
-	TRBJ2-3	-	TRBV11-2	CASSLETSTDTQYF	TGTGCCAGCAGCTTGGAGACTAGCACAGATACGCAGTATTTT
-	TRBJ1-1	-	TRBV19	CASSIKAYMNTEAFF	TGTGCCAGTAGTATTAAAGCGTACATGAACACTGAAGCTTTCTTT
-	TRBJ2-7	-	TRBV28	CASSIPVGSYEQYF	TGTGCCAGCAGTATACCTGTGGGCTCCTACGAGCAGTACTTC
-	TRBJ1-6	TRBD1	TRBV7-3	CASSTRQGSPLHF	TGTGCCAGCAGCACCCGACAGGGTTCACCCCTCCACTTT
-	TRBJ1-2	-	TRBV6-2/TRBV6-3	CASSYDDGYTF	TGTGCCAGCAGTTATGACGATGGCTACACCTTC
-	TRBJ1-5	-	TRBV10-3	CAISEKFAGAGSNQPQHF	TGTGCCATCAGTGAGAAGTTCGCAGGGGCAGGAAGCAATCAGCCCCAGCATTTT
-	TRBJ2-1	-	TRBV24-1	CATSDFSLQYNEQFF	TGTGCCACCAGTGATTTTAGCCTTCAATACAATGAGCAGTTCTTC
-	TRBJ2-1	-	TRBV19	CASSLGSGQFF	TGTGCCAGTAGTCTGGGATCAGGGCAGTTCTTC
-	TRBJ1-1	-	TRBV6-5	CASSLRDTEAFF	TGTGCCAGCAGTCTACGGGACACTGAAGCTTTCTTT
-	TRBJ2-7	-	TRBV4-3	CASSQDRSGAYEQYF	TGCGCCAGCAGCCAAGATAGGAGCGGCGCCTACGAGCAGTACTTC
-	TRBJ2-5	-	TRBV24-1	CATSGGGRETQYF	TGTGCCACCAGTGGAGGGGGAAGAGAGACCCAGTACTTC
-	TRBJ1-2	-	TRBV15	CATSREGRGLPRGYTF	TGTGCCACCAGCAGAGAGGGGCGGGGACTTCCCCGGGGCTACACCTTC
-	TRBJ2-7	-	TRBV4-2	CASSHGGQPYEQYF	TGTGCCAGCAGCCACGGAGGACAGCCCTACGAGCAGTACTTC
-	TRBJ1-2	-	TRBV29-1	CSGEEGPQKTF	TGCAGCGGGGAAGAGGGACCTCAGAAGACCTTC
-	TRBJ2-1	-	TRBV14	CASSQSHETDEQFF	TGTGCCAGCAGCCAATCCCACGAAACGGATGAGCAGTTCTTC
-	TRBJ1-2	-	TRBV19	CASSIDLQGRYGYTF	TGTGCCAGTAGTATAGATCTCCAGGGACGGTATGGCTACACCTTC
-	TRBJ1-2	TRBD1	TRBV19	CASSMTAQGDKPAYYGYTF	TGTGCCAGTAGTATGACGGCCCAGGGGGACAAACCTGCTTACTATGGCTACACCTTC
-	TRBJ1-4	-	TRBV4-1	CASSQHQAGGNEKLFF	TGCGCCAGCAGCCAACATCAGGCAGGAGGTAATGAAAAACTGTTTTTT
-	TRBJ2-7	-	TRBV6-1	CASSESLWGWSSYEQYF	TGTGCCAGCAGTGAATCTTTGTGGGGATGGAGCTCCTACGAGCAGTACTTC
-	TRBJ1-3	-	TRBV6-2/TRBV6-3	CASSYSRHGNTIYF	TGTGCCAGCAGTTACTCGAGACATGGAAACACCATATATTTT
few	TRBJ1-4	-	TRBV5-1	CASSLARTDEKLFF	TGCGCCAGCAGCTTGGCACGGACAGATGAAAAACTGTTTTTT
-	TRBJ1-2	-	TRBV18	CASSPGNGYTF	TGTGCCAGCTCACCAGGGAATGGCTACACCTTC
-	TRBJ2-1	-	TRBV10-3	CAISESGTKSYNEQFF	TGTGCCATCAGTGAGTCGGGCACCAAGTCCTACAATGAGCAGTTCTTC
-	TRBJ1-1	TRBD1	TRBV25-1	CASSDLQGAGTEAFF	TGTGCCAGCAGTGATCTACAGGGGGCAGGCACTGAAGCTTTCTTT
few	TRBJ2-7	-	TRBV6-6	CASTQRVPHEQYF	TGTGCCAGCACCCAGCGGGTCCCACACGAGCAGTACTTC
-	TRBJ2-1	-	TRBV5-5	CASSLAGTFNEQFF	TGTGCCAGCAGCTTGGCCGGGACGTTCAATGAGCAGTTCTTC
-	TRBJ2-1	TRBD2	TRBV4-1	CASSQGLLGGGPYNEQFF	TGCGCCAGCAGCCAAGGGCTTCTGGGCGGGGGGCCCTACAATGAGCAGTTCTTC
once	TRBJ2-1	-	TRBV14	CASSQSGPYNEQFF	TGTGCCAGCAGCCAGTCGGGTCCCTACAATGAGCAGTTCTTC
-	TRBJ2-2	-	TRBV4-2	CASSQDQGGLTGELFF	TGTGCCAGCAGCCAAGATCAGGGGGGTTTGACCGGGGAGCTGTTTTTT
-	TRBJ2-5	TRBD2	TRBV6-2/TRBV6-3	CASSPGGALQYF	TGTGCCAGCAGCCCCGGGGGGGCGCTCCAGTACTTC
-	TRBJ1-2	-	TRBV28	CASSSPDGNYGYTF	TGTGCCAGCAGTTCCCCGGATGGGAACTATGGCTACACCTTC
-	TRBJ2-7	TRBD1	TRBV5-1	CASSRDRDEQYF	TGCGCCAGCAGCCGCGACAGGGACGAGCAGTACTTC
once	TRBJ1-3	-	TRBV5-4	CASRGEGNSGNTIYF	TGTGCCAGCAGGGGAGAAGGGAACTCTGGAAACACCATATATTTT
-	TRBJ2-2	-	TRBV24-1	CATSDLSTGELFF	TGTGCCACCAGTGATTTGAGTACCGGGGAGCTGTTTTTT
few	TRBJ2-2	-	TRBV19	CASSIGQSTGELFF	TGTGCCAGTAGTATAGGGCAATCTACCGGGGAGCTGTTTTTT
-	TRBJ2-5	-	TRBV6-6	CATGLGTQYF	TGTGCCACGGGACTTGGGACCCAGTACTTC